Presented here are 9 T cell receptor beta chains from one specimen sequenced in a study of regulatory T cells in long-lasting Graves disease. Building the TCR beta libraries relied on iRepertoire HTBI primers, and CDR3 regions underwent Arm-PCR. One entry per CDR3 protein, called by TCRdb with MiXCR from the multiplex PCR reads. The sample shows more than 450,000 distinct CDR3 sequences, 9.5% to 15% of them seen only once. Time point noted: newly diagnosed GD, antithyroid drugs for less than 3 months. The authors made the TCR library using RNA they extracted from PBMCs. The data were also submitted as part of a second study, on T cells in Graves' hyperthyroidism and ophthalmopathy.

Here the sequenced sample was peripheral blood mononuclear cells (PBMCs), taken at new diagnosis, from a patient treated with antithyroid drugs. The receptors derive from a young woman with Graves disease.

The chain has TRBV5-6 and TRBJ1-2; TRBD1 aligns across 9 bases. Trimming cost V 3 bases and J 2 bases; bases outside gene matches: 17. The CDR3 runs to 19 residues. The germline CDR1 and CDR2 sequences are SGHDT and YYEEEE. The CDR3 loop reads CASSSPTGTGRFVNYGYTF. DNA of the CDR3: TGTGCCAGCAGCTCCCCGACCGGGACAGGGAGGTTTGTGAACTATGGCTACACCTTC.

This clonotype has a handful of counts. In nucleotides, the CDR3 is TGTGCCAGTAGTATAGATAATTGGGGGTCTGAAGCTTTCTTT. Its protein is CASSIDNWGSEAFF. The chain couples TRBV19 to TRBJ1-1; tentatively, D is TRBD1 (5 bases). This CDR3 has 14 residues. Trimming removed 0 bases from V and 6 bases from J, with 11 bases in between. Looked up from germline, CDR1 is LNHDA and CDR2 is SQIVND (reference sequence).

V and J are TRBV18 and TRBJ1-1; D is possibly TRBD1 (5 bases). The V gene's germline CDR1 is KGHSH and CDR2 LQKENI. V was cut by 6 bases and J by 2 bases, with 19 bases left in between. The CDR3 runs 16 residues. CDR3 residues: CASSPTVGALNTEAFF. The CDR3 nucleotides are TGTGCCAGCTCGCCCACGGTAGGGGCCCTAAACACTGAAGCTTTCTTT. Full variable domain (missing parts from reference TRBV18 and TRBJ1-1): NAGVMQNPRHLVRRRGQEARLRCSPMKGHSHVYWYRQLPEEGLKFMVYLQKENIIDESGMPKERFSAEFPKEGPSILRIQQVVRGDSAAYFCASSPTVGALNTEAFFGQGTRLTVV.

In its sample, this clonotype was seen many times. This chain links TRBV7-2 with TRBJ2-7, with D perhaps TRBD1 or TRBD2 (5 bases each). CDR1 is SGHTA, CDR2 FQGNSA, per germline. Trimming removed 6 bases from V and 3 bases from J, with 9 bases in between. The CDR3 sequence is 12 residues long. Here the CDR3 DNA reads TGTGCCAGCAGTCGGGACGGCTACGAGCAGTACTTC. It yields the protein CASSRDGYEQYF.

A few counts support this clonotype. CDR3 sequence (DNA): TGTGCCAGCAGAGAGTGGCATCAAAGGACCGGGGAGCTGTTTTTT. It is translated as CASREWHQRTGELFF. The gene calls are TRBV6-1 and TRBJ2-2; D remains unclear. Germline V CDR1 and CDR2: MNHNS, SASEGT. The CDR3 consists of 15 residues. Trimming removed 6 bases at V and 5 bases at J, with 16 bases between.

This clonotype was detected ten times or more. V and J are TRBV19 and TRBJ1-1, with 8 bases aligning to TRBD1. This CDR3 has 19 residues. Trimming at V came to 0 bases and at J to 4 bases, leaving 16 bases not matched to a gene. From germline, CDR1 is LNHDA and CDR2 SQIVND (reference sequence). CDR3 in amino acids: CASSIDPGTGYLRGTEAFF. In DNA, the CDR3 is TGTGCCAGTAGTATAGACCCTGGGACAGGCTACTTAAGGGGCACTGAAGCTTTCTTT.

Ten or more counts support this clonotype. CDR3 loop: CASSVEGDGISPLHF. The CDR3 DNA reads TGTGCCAGCAGCGTAGAAGGGGACGGCATCTCACCCCTCCACTTT. The chain links TRBV9 to TRBJ1-6, with D maybe TRBD1 (5 bases). The V end was cut by 0 bases, the J end by 10 bases, with 14 bases between. CDR3 length: 15 residues. CDR1 and CDR2 from the germline V gene are SGDLS and YYNGEE.

This clonotype occurred many times. The chain carries TRBV28 and TRBJ2-7, with 7 bases fitting TRBD1. Per the germline V gene, CDR1 is MDHEN and CDR2 is SYDVKM. This CDR3 contains 13 residues. V lost 7 bases to trimming and J lost 4 bases; unmatched junction nucleotides: 7. DNA for the CDR3: TGTGCCAGCAATAGGGGACAGCGTTACGAGCAGTACTTC. Translated: CASNRGQRYEQYF.

This clonotype was seen at least ten times. The V call is TRBV24-1, the J call TRBJ1-1, with D uncertain. This CDR3 has 13 amino acids. V dropped 5 bases and J dropped 4 bases, with 10 bases sitting between them. In germline, CDR1 is KGHDR, CDR2 SFDVKD. The CDR3: CATSGRETTEAFF. The CDR3 bases are TGTGCCACCAGTGGGAGAGAGACCACTGAAGCTTTCTTT.